This T cell receptor (beta chain) is from a study of T-cell reconstitution after alpha-beta-depleted transplantation in children. Library preparation (for TCRbeta) was performed with unique molecular identifiers. Via MiXCR, TCRdb re-called the PCR reads, giving one row per CDR3 protein. The sample holds 400,000 to 500,000 distinct CDR3 sequences, around 9.9% seen once. CDR1 is MNHEY and CDR2 is SMNVEV in the germline V gene (reference sequence). The CDR3 totals 14 residues. The V gene end was trimmed by 0 bases and the J gene end by 8 bases; junction bases not matched to a gene: 6. This clonotype was detected only once.

The J gene is TRBJ1-2, the V gene TRBV27; 7 nucleotides agree with TRBD1. The sequencing here drew on PBMCs from the stem cell graft donor, taken from the stem cell graft. This clonotype was obtained from a human donor who donated a stem cell graft to a child with acute myeloid leukemia. The CDR3 spells CASSLSGRGEGYTF. For the CDR3, the DNA is TGTGCCAGCAGTTTATCGGGCAGGGGGGAAGGCTACACCTTC.